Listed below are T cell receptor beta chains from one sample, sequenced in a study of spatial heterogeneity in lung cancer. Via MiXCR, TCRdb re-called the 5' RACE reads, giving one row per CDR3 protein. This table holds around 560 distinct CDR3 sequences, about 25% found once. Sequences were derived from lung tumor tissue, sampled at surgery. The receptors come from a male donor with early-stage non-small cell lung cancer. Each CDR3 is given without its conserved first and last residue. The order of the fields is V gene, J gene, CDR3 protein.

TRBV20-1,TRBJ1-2,SARDLTEGYT
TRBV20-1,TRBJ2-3,SAPSGSGRYSTDTQY
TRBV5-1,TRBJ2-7,ASSLRPPGPKISYEQY
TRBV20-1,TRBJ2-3,SARDGIAGGPTQY
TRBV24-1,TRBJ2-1,ATSDAGNYNEQF
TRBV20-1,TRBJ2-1,SAPLAAFSYNEQF
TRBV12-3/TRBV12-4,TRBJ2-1,ASRPGMGEQF
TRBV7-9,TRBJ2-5,ASSLGGGSYQETQY
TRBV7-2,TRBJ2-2,ASRAAQNTGELF
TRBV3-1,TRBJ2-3,ASSPSTDTQY
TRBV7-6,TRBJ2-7,ASSLRGDRGYEQY
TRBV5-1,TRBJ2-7,ASSLDAGAFYEQY
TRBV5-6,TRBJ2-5,ASSLVAGAAQETQY
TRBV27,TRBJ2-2,ASSRRVQNTGELF
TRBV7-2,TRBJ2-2,ASSRSGDLTTGELF
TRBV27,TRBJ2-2,ASRGPRTGELF
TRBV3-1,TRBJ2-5,ASSLPDRGGETQY
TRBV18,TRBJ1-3,ASSPPWTGPGNTIY
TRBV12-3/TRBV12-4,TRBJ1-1,ASSFFGGTEAF
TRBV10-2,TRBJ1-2,ASRQLYGYT
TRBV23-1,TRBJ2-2,ASSQSTVPDTGELF
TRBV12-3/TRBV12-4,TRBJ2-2,ASLGRGGNTGELF
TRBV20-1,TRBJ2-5,SAREGSWETQY
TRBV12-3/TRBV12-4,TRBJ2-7,ASSFGQYYEQY
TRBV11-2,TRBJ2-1,ASSLAGRHNEQF
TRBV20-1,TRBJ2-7,SARAPDSPVEPYEQY
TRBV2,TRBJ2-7,AGTGTDSYEQY
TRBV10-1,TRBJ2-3,ASSPGLAGTDTQY
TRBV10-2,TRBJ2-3,ASRKGAGVPNSPTDTQY
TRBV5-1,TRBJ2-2,ASSRDGAGRAGELF
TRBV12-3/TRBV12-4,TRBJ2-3,ASSSGTSFTDTQY
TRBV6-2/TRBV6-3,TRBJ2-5,ASSYSGSFETQY